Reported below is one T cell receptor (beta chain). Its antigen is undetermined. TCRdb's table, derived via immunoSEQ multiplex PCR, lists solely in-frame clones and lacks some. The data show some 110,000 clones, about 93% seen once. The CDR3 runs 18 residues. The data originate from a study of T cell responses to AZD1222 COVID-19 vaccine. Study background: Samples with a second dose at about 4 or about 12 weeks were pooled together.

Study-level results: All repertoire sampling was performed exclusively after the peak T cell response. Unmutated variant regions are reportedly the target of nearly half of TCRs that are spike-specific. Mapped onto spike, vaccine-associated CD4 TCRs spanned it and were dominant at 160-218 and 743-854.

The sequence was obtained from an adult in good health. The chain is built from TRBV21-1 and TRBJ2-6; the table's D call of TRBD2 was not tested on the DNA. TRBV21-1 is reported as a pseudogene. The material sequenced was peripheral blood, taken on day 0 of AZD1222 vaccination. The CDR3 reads CASSIGRSENSGANVLTF. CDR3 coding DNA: TGTGCCAGCAGCATCGGGAGAAGCGAAAACTCTGGGGCCAACGTCCTGACTTTC.